The 21 T cell receptor beta chains listed next were all sequenced from one sample in a study of technical replicates of blood from four donors. Profiling relied on immunoSEQ multiplex PCR, and the TCRdb table lists in-frame clones only, not all of them. The sample lists tens of thousands of clones, nearly 95% occurring once. Material for sequencing was T cells isolated from PBMCs. These receptors were taken from a human donor in good health.

This chain joins TRBV2 and TRBJ2-5; a possible D gene is TRBD1 (7 bases). From germline, CDR1 is SNHLY and CDR2 FYNNEI. This CDR3 has 14 residues. The V gene lost 7 bases and the J gene lost 1 base, with 13 bases spanning the gap. The CDR3 here is CASKPRGVQETQYF. In DNA form, the CDR3 reads TGTGCCAGCAAACCCAGGGGGGTCCAAGAGACCCAGTACTTC. Drawing the rest from reference TRBV2 and TRBJ2-5, the complete variable domain is EPEVTQTPSHQVTQMGQEVILRCVPISNHLYFYWYRQILGQKVEFLVSFYNNEISEKSEIFDDQFSVERPDGSNFTLKIRSTKLEDSAMYFCASKPRGVQETQYFGPGTRLLVL.

This clone was recorded only once. This chain connects TRBV7-8 to TRBJ2-1, with TRBD2 matching over 11 bases. The CDR3 loop spans 15 amino acids. J gave up 5 bases and V 2 bases, and 2 bases lay outside the gene matches. Germline loops: CDR1 SGHVS, CDR2 FQNEAQ. DNA of the CDR3: TGTGCCAGCAGCTTACGACTAGCGGGGAACAATGAGCAGTTCTTC. It translates to CASSLRLAGNNEQFF.

V and J are TRBV6-5 and TRBJ2-3; tentative D call: TRBD1 (6 bases). CDR3 size: 16 residues. The germline V gene has CDR1 MNHEY and CDR2 SVGAGI. V was cut by 0 bases and J by 1 base, with 11 bases left in between. The DNA for the CDR3 is TGTGCCAGCAGTTACTCTGCAGGGGCAGGCACAGATACGCAGTATTTT. It encodes CASSYSAGAGTDTQYF.

The rearrangement joins TRBV14 to TRBJ2-7, with a tentative D call TRBD2 (5 bases). The V gene's germline CDR1 is SGHDN and CDR2 FVKESK. The CDR3 sequence is 14 residues long. Trimming stripped 3 bases from V and 1 base from J, with 10 bases between. DNA of the CDR3: TGTGCCAGCAGCCACCTGGGCGGGTCCTACGAGCAGTACTTC. Translated, it gives CASSHLGGSYEQYF.

This clone was seen only a few times. The chain couples TRBV5-1 to TRBJ2-2; weak D call: TRBD1 (6 bases). With 3 bases removed from V and 2 bases from J, the gap between germline ends came to 11 bases. This CDR3 contains 15 residues. Per the germline V gene, CDR1 is SGHRS and CDR2 is YFSETQ. CDR3 in DNA: TGCGCCAGCAGCTCAGGACAGCCCAACACCGGGGAGCTGTTTTTT. It specifies CASSSGQPNTGELFF.

The V call is TRBV6-1, the J call TRBJ2-1, with D maybe TRBD2 (5 bases). V lost 7 bases and J 6 bases, leaving 19 bases between the germline ends. This CDR3 has 15 amino acids. The V gene's germline CDR1 is MNHNS and CDR2 SASEGT. CDR3 bases: TGTGCCAGCAAATCGACCCAGGAGGCGCCCAATGAGCAGTTCTTC. This gives the protein CASKSTQEAPNEQFF.

The chain is built from TRBV18 and TRBJ2-7, with 7 bases lining up with TRBD2. Germline V lookup: CDR1 KGHSH, CDR2 LQKENI. J gave up 0 bases and V 4 bases, and 18 bases lay outside the gene matches. The CDR3 totals 19 residues. The CDR3 is CASSRREILRLADSYEQYF. DNA of the CDR3: TGTGCCAGCTCACGTAGGGAAATACTAAGACTAGCAGACTCCTACGAGCAGTACTTC. Variable domain in full (rest from reference TRBV18 and TRBJ2-7): NAGVMQNPRHLVRRRGQEARLRCSPMKGHSHVYWYRQLPEEGLKFMVYLQKENIIDESGMPKERFSAEFPKEGPSILRIQQVVRGDSAAYFCASSRREILRLADSYEQYFGPGTRLTVT.

The rearrangement links TRBV9 to TRBJ2-2; TRBD1 might be the D (6 bases). V was trimmed by 4 bases and J by 7 bases, leaving 17 bases between them. Germline CDR1 and CDR2: SGDLS and YYNGEE. The length of the CDR3 is 15 residues. CDR3 residues: CASSNRWGPDGELFF. For the CDR3, the DNA is TGTGCCAGCAGCAACCGATGGGGGCCGGACGGGGAGCTGTTTTTT.

The J gene is TRBJ2-1, the V gene TRBV19, with 8 bases aligning to TRBD1. Losses at the gene ends were 4 bases for V and 1 base for J; bases not matched to a gene: 3. This CDR3 is 15 amino acids long. Germline lookup yields CDR1 LNHDA and CDR2 SQIVND (reference sequence). The CDR3, as DNA: TGTGCCAGTAGTAGGGACAGGCGATCCTACAATGAGCAGTTCTTC. Its translation: CASSRDRRSYNEQFF.

The J gene is TRBJ1-5, the V gene TRBV7-3; 9 bases are shared with TRBD1. The length of the CDR3 is 13 residues. Unmatched junction bases numbered 5, after V lost 8 bases and J lost 6 bases. CDR1 is SGHTA and CDR2 is FQGTGA in the germline V gene. CDR3 amino acids: CASGRDRAQPQHF. In DNA, the CDR3 is TGTGCCAGCGGCCGGGACAGGGCTCAGCCCCAGCATTTT.

This chain joins TRBV4-1 and TRBJ2-5; 13 nucleotides agree with TRBD2. The length of the CDR3 is 18 residues. Germline CDR1 is MGHRA and CDR2 is YSYEKL. The V segment lost 1 base and the J segment 4 bases; nucleotides outside the gene matches: 9. CDR3 region: CASSQVLAGGPSVETQYF. The CDR3 nucleotides read TGCGCCAGCAGCCAAGTACTAGCGGGAGGGCCGAGTGTAGAGACCCAGTACTTC.

This chain connects TRBV5-1 to TRBJ2-2; 9 nucleotides align to TRBD2. The CDR3 spans 15 residues. Germline V gene lookup returns CDR1 SGHRS and CDR2 YFSETQ. The V segment lost 3 bases and the J segment 7 bases; nucleotides outside the gene matches: 7. The CDR3 sequence: CASSSLAGEGGELFF. Here the CDR3 DNA reads TGCGCCAGCAGCTCCTTAGCGGGAGAGGGCGGGGAGCTGTTTTTT. The complete variable domain, with remaining parts taken from reference TRBV5-1 and TRBJ2-2, reads KAGVTQTPRYLIKTRGQQVTLSCSPISGHRSVSWYQQTPGQGLQFLFEYFSETQRNKGNFPGRFSGRQFSNSRSEMNVSTLELGDSALYLCASSSLAGEGGELFFGEGSRLTVL.

The CDR3 loop is CASSPQGDNQPQHF. The CDR3 DNA follows: TGTGCCAGCAGCCCACAGGGGGATAATCAGCCCCAGCATTTT. The chain has TRBV7-2 and TRBJ1-5, with 8 bases aligning to TRBD1. V was clipped by 5 bases and J by 4 bases; unmatched bases: 4. Germline values: CDR1 SGHTA, CDR2 FQGNSA. The CDR3 is made up of 14 amino acids.

The rearrangement links TRBV7-2 to TRBJ2-5; D is unclear. This CDR3 region has 11 residues. V lost 5 bases to trimming and J lost 8 bases, with 9 bases between them. Germline CDR1 SGHTA, CDR2 FQGNSA. The CDR3 protein is CASSPSLTQYF. The CDR3 bases are TGTGCCAGCAGCCCCTCGTTAACCCAGTACTTC.

The V call is TRBV12-5, the J call TRBJ2-2, with D perhaps TRBD1 (5 bases). With 1 base removed from V and 0 bases from J, the gap between germline ends came to 6 bases. Germline V gene data show CDR1 as LGHNT and CDR2 as FRNRAP. The CDR3 extends over 15 amino acids. CDR3 in amino acids: CASGLGTTNTGELFF. Here the CDR3 DNA reads TGTGCTAGTGGTTTGGGGACAACGAACACCGGGGAGCTGTTTTTT.

J is TRBJ2-3 and V is TRBV4-1; 13 bases agree with TRBD2. The ends lost 0 bases at V and 1 base at J; junction bases unmatched: 10. The CDR3 length is 20 residues. Looked up from germline, CDR1 is MGHRA and CDR2 is YSYEKL. CDR3 in amino acids: CASSQDWPGTSGVGTDTQYF. CDR3 bases: TGCGCCAGCAGCCAAGATTGGCCGGGGACTAGCGGGGTGGGCACAGATACGCAGTATTTT.

This chain connects TRBV6-4 to TRBJ2-3, with TRBD2 identical over 13 bases. V shed 5 bases, J shed 3 bases, and the junction held 5 bases outside the gene matches. Germline V gene data show CDR1 as MRHNA and CDR2 as SNTAGT. The CDR3 runs 16 residues. The CDR3 spells CASSPGLAGDTDTQYF. The CDR3 DNA follows: TGTGCCAGCAGTCCCGGACTAGCGGGAGATACAGATACGCAGTATTTT.

The chain employs TRBV28 and TRBJ2-5; maybe TRBD1 (6 bases). V shed 6 bases and J shed 2 bases, with 13 bases lying between them. Germline CDR1 MDHEN, CDR2 SYDVKM. The CDR3 loop spans 14 amino acids. CDR3 sequence: CASSKTGLQETQYF. CDR3 nucleotides: TGTGCCAGCAGCAAGACAGGCTTACAAGAGACCCAGTACTTC.

This chain joins TRBV4-2 and TRBJ2-2; TRBD2 aligns across 12 bases. The CDR3 runs 18 residues. J lost 3 bases, V lost 0 bases, and 5 bases had no gene match. Germline V gene data show CDR1 as LGHNA and CDR2 as YNFKEQ. CDR3 nucleotides: TGTGCCAGCAGCCAAGAAGCTAGCGGGAGGGCATACACCGGGGAGCTGTTTTTT. Translation gives CASSQEASGRAYTGELFF.

This sequence joins TRBV7-3 and TRBJ2-5, with D possibly being TRBD2 (7 bases). The CDR3 is 14 residues long. Germline values: CDR1 SGHTA, CDR2 FQGTGA. V shed 2 bases and J shed 5 bases, with 12 bases lying between them. CDR3: CASSLGGARETQYF. CDR3 nucleotides: TGTGCCAGCAGCTTAGGGGGGGCGAGGGAGACCCAGTACTTC.

The chain has TRBV10-1 and TRBJ2-1; 7 nucleotides agree with TRBD2. Trimming at V came to 3 bases and at J to 3 bases, leaving 11 bases not matched to a gene. There are 17 residues in the CDR3. CDR1 is WNHNN, CDR2 SYGVQD, per germline (reference sequence). The CDR3 is CASSESLLAGDYNEQFF. CDR3 in DNA: TGCGCCAGCAGTGAATCTTTATTGGCGGGAGACTACAATGAGCAGTTCTTC.